The rows below give T cell receptor beta chains drawn from one sample of a study of T cell changes during pregnancy in multiple sclerosis. Data came from immunoSEQ multiplex PCR; TCRdb stores just in-frame clones and leaves some out. The sample yields about 110,000 clones, roughly 89% seen once. The sequencing used peripheral blood, collected before pregnancy. Receptors were obtained from a female donor with multiple sclerosis, enrolled in a pregnancy study. Each CDR3 is given with its conserved first and last residue. The D gene is left open where the match is weak. Expanded clones get a size class; other rows say once, few or many, or leave the size out.

d_gene: -
j_gene: TRBJ2-6
v_gene: TRBV5-1
abundance: -
CDR3aa: CASSNHDSSGANVLTF
CDR3nt: TGCGCCAGCAGCAACCACGACAGCTCTGGGGCCAACGTCCTGACTTTC

d_gene: TRBD1
j_gene: TRBJ1-1
v_gene: TRBV4-1
abundance: once
CDR3aa: CASSLQGAILNTEAFF
CDR3nt: TGCGCCAGCAGCCTACAGGGGGCCATTTTGAACACTGAAGCTTTCTTT

d_gene: -
j_gene: TRBJ1-2
v_gene: TRBV6-1
abundance: -
CDR3aa: CASSVEARSNYGYTF
CDR3nt: TGTGCCAGCAGTGTGGAGGCAAGGTCTAACTATGGCTACACCTTC

d_gene: -
j_gene: TRBJ2-7
v_gene: TRBV7-2
abundance: -
CDR3aa: CASSLGQGYSEQYF
CDR3nt: TGTGCCAGCAGCTTAGGGCAGGGGTACAGCGAGCAGTACTTC

d_gene: TRBD2
j_gene: TRBJ2-1
v_gene: TRBV12-5
abundance: -
CDR3aa: CASGPRPGTSGPGNEQFF
CDR3nt: TGTGCTAGTGGTCCCCGTCCCGGGACTAGTGGGCCCGGGAATGAGCAGTTCTTC

d_gene: -
j_gene: TRBJ1-2
v_gene: TRBV6-6
abundance: -
CDR3aa: CASSPPTGGYTF
CDR3nt: TGTGCCAGCAGCCCCCCTACGGGTGGCTACACCTTC

d_gene: TRBD1
j_gene: TRBJ1-4
v_gene: TRBV6-8
abundance: -
CDR3aa: CASSYSDRGDEKLFF
CDR3nt: TGTGCCAGCAGTTACTCGGACAGGGGAGATGAAAAACTGTTTTTT

d_gene: TRBD1
j_gene: TRBJ2-3
v_gene: TRBV28
abundance: -
CDR3aa: CASSLSRTGGADTQYF
CDR3nt: TGTGCCAGCAGTTTAAGTAGGACAGGGGGTGCAGATACGCAGTATTTT

d_gene: -
j_gene: TRBJ2-3
v_gene: TRBV7-6
abundance: -
CDR3aa: CASSPRDTDTQYF
CDR3nt: TGTGCCAGCAGCCCCAGGGACACAGATACGCAGTATTTT

d_gene: TRBD2
j_gene: TRBJ2-7
v_gene: TRBV19
abundance: -
CDR3aa: CASPYLAGTRDYEQYF
CDR3nt: TGTGCCAGTCCCTATCTTGCCGGGACTAGGGACTACGAGCAGTACTTC

d_gene: -
j_gene: TRBJ2-3
v_gene: TRBV30
abundance: -
CDR3aa: CAWRAGNNHGDTQYF
CDR3nt: TGTGCCTGGAGGGCCGGGAATAACCATGGGGATACGCAGTATTTT

d_gene: -
j_gene: TRBJ1-1
v_gene: TRBV29-1
abundance: -
CDR3aa: CSVESGYGTEAFF
CDR3nt: TGCAGCGTTGAATCCGGTTATGGCACTGAAGCTTTCTTT

d_gene: TRBD1
j_gene: TRBJ2-6
v_gene: TRBV27
abundance: -
CDR3aa: CASRRGQGNSGANVLTF
CDR3nt: TGTGCCAGCAGAAGGGGACAGGGGAACTCTGGGGCCAACGTCCTGACTTTC

d_gene: -
j_gene: TRBJ1-6
v_gene: TRBV30
abundance: few
CDR3aa: CAWGPPPLHF
CDR3nt: TGTGCCTGGGGGCCTCCGCCCCTCCACTTT

d_gene: -
j_gene: TRBJ2-7
v_gene: TRBV6-1
abundance: -
CDR3aa: CASSVLPYSYEQYF
CDR3nt: TGTGCCAGCAGTGTTCTCCCCTACTCCTACGAGCAGTACTTC

d_gene: -
j_gene: TRBJ1-6
v_gene: TRBV4-3
abundance: -
CDR3aa: CASSQEVDNSPLHF
CDR3nt: TGCGCCAGCAGCCAGGAGGTTGATAATTCACCCCTCCACTTT

d_gene: TRBD1
j_gene: TRBJ2-1
v_gene: TRBV15
abundance: -
CDR3aa: CATSRRRDRVHNEQFF
CDR3nt: TGTGCCACCAGCAGACGCCGGGACAGGGTCCACAATGAGCAGTTCTTC

d_gene: TRBD1
j_gene: TRBJ1-6
v_gene: TRBV7-6
abundance: -
CDR3aa: CASSLGRGTGDSPLHF
CDR3nt: TGTGCCAGCAGCTTAGGGCGGGGGACAGGGGACTCACCCCTCCACTTT

d_gene: -
j_gene: TRBJ1-2
v_gene: TRBV6-1
abundance: once
CDR3aa: CASSENTYGYTF
CDR3nt: TGTGCCAGCAGTGAAAACACCTATGGCTACACCTTC

d_gene: TRBD1
j_gene: TRBJ2-7
v_gene: TRBV9
abundance: -
CDR3aa: CASSVRDSSYEQYF
CDR3nt: TGTGCCAGCAGCGTACGGGACAGCTCCTACGAGCAGTACTTC

d_gene: TRBD2
j_gene: TRBJ2-7
v_gene: TRBV2
abundance: -
CDR3aa: CASVEWEGIYEQYF
CDR3nt: TGTGCCAGCGTGGAATGGGAGGGTATATACGAGCAGTACTTC

d_gene: -
j_gene: TRBJ2-7
v_gene: TRBV6-6
abundance: -
CDR3aa: CASSPLGGANYEQYF
CDR3nt: TGTGCCAGCAGTCCCCTCGGAGGGGCTAACTACGAGCAGTACTTC

d_gene: TRBD1
j_gene: TRBJ1-3
v_gene: TRBV4-3
abundance: -
CDR3aa: CASSPPGQGRDTIYF
CDR3nt: TGCGCCAGCAGTCCCCCGGGACAGGGGAGGGACACCATATATTTT

d_gene: TRBD2
j_gene: TRBJ2-7
v_gene: TRBV19
abundance: -
CDR3aa: CASAALAGPYEQYF
CDR3nt: TGTGCCAGTGCGGCACTAGCGGGACCCTACGAGCAGTACTTC

d_gene: TRBD2
j_gene: TRBJ2-7
v_gene: TRBV7-2
abundance: -
CDR3aa: CASSLVWTSYEQYF
CDR3nt: TGTGCCAGCAGCTTAGTGTGGACTAGCTACGAGCAGTACTTC

d_gene: TRBD1
j_gene: TRBJ1-6
v_gene: TRBV2
abundance: -
CDR3aa: CASSPTGDNSPLHF
CDR3nt: TGTGCCAGCAGTCCGACAGGGGATAATTCACCCCTCCACTTT

d_gene: -
j_gene: TRBJ2-7
v_gene: TRBV28
abundance: -
CDR3aa: CATQDSSYEQYF
CDR3nt: TGTGCCACCCAGGACAGCTCCTACGAGCAGTACTTC

d_gene: -
j_gene: TRBJ2-5
v_gene: TRBV11-2
abundance: -
CDR3aa: CASSFGTAGVETQYF
CDR3nt: TGTGCCAGCAGCTTTGGGACAGCGGGAGTGGAGACCCAGTACTTC

d_gene: -
j_gene: TRBJ1-1
v_gene: TRBV5-1
abundance: -
CDR3aa: CASSSPWEGVSEAFF
CDR3nt: TGCGCCAGCAGTTCCCCATGGGAGGGGGTCTCTGAAGCTTTCTTT

d_gene: -
j_gene: TRBJ2-7
v_gene: TRBV11-2
abundance: -
CDR3aa: CASSLWPRDEQYF
CDR3nt: TGTGCCAGCAGCCTCTGGCCTCGGGACGAGCAGTACTTC

d_gene: -
j_gene: TRBJ1-3
v_gene: TRBV4-1
abundance: -
CDR3aa: CASSLPQAGNTIYF
CDR3nt: TGCGCCAGCAGCCTACCACAGGCTGGAAACACCATATATTTT